The rows below give T cell receptor beta chains drawn from one sample of a study of blood T cells in healthy people across ages. TCRdb re-called the 5' RACE reads through MiXCR, storing one row per CDR3 protein. The sample yields over a million distinct CDR3 sequences, 40% to 45% seen once. Sequenced: blood. The receptors derive from a woman aged 55 to 70 in good health. Each CDR3 is given with its conserved first and last residue. The D gene is left open where the match is weak. Some rows have no size entry. The others give once, few or many, or a class for an expanded clone.

few,TRBV4-1,16,NA,TRBJ2-3,TGCGCCAGCAGCCAACACCCCAGGAGGGGCACAGATACGCAGTATTTT,CASSQHPRRGTDTQYF
NA,TRBV7-2,15,TRBD1,TRBJ2-5,TGTGCCAGCAGCTTATGGGCAGGGGGTTCGGAGACCCAGTACTTC,CASSLWAGGSETQYF
NA,TRBV20-1,17,TRBD2,TRBJ2-1,TGCAGTGCTAGAGATGGGGGGACTAGCGGGAGGAAATATGAGCAGTTCTTC,CSARDGGTSGRKYEQFF
NA,TRBV7-9,14,TRBD2,TRBJ2-1,TGTGCCAGCAGCCCGGGACTAGCAAGCTATGAGCAGTTCTTC,CASSPGLASYEQFF
few,TRBV3-1,15,NA,TRBJ2-1,TGTGCCAGCAGCCAAGGGGCGGGACCCAAAAATGAGCAGTTCTTC,CASSQGAGPKNEQFF
NA,TRBV19,12,NA,TRBJ1-2,TGTGGCAGTCGGAGTGGCAACTATGGCTACACCTTC,CGSRSGNYGYTF
NA,TRBV5-1,14,NA,TRBJ2-4,TGCGCCAGCAGCCCCGGGGGACCCAAAAACATTCAGTACTTC,CASSPGGPKNIQYF
NA,TRBV20-1,14,NA,TRBJ2-3,TGCAGTGCCCGAAAAGGGACTGTTAGTGATACGCAGTATTTT,CSARKGTVSDTQYF
NA,TRBV20-1,14,TRBD2,TRBJ2-4,TGCAGTGCTATGACTAGCGGGAGGGCCTGGGAGCAGTACTTC,CSAMTSGRAWEQYF
NA,TRBV12-3/TRBV12-4,15,TRBD2,TRBJ2-7,TGTGCCAGCAGTCCAACTAGCGGGAGAGTCTACGAGCAGTACTTC,CASSPTSGRVYEQYF
few,TRBV6-1,10,NA,TRBJ2-5,TGTGCCAGCAGTGCAAAGACCCAGTACTTC,CASSAKTQYF
few,TRBV29-1,11,NA,TRBJ1-1,TGCAGCGTTGAAGATCCGGGGGCTGTTTTCTTT,CSVEDPGAVFF
few,TRBV7-9,13,NA,TRBJ2-3,TGTGCCAGCAGCCGGACAGACACAGATACGCAGTATTTT,CASSRTDTDTQYF
NA,TRBV20-1,13,NA,TRBJ1-1,TGCAGTGCCCCAGACTCCAGAACCACTGAAGCTTTCTTT,CSAPDSRTTEAFF
NA,TRBV5-5,14,NA,TRBJ2-1,TGTGCCAGCAGCTTGGCGACAGATTTTAATGAGCAGTTCTTC,CASSLATDFNEQFF
NA,TRBV5-6,17,NA,TRBJ1-2,TGTGCCAGCAGCATCCTGGTTTTCGGGGGGCATAACTATGGCTACACCTTC,CASSILVFGGHNYGYTF
NA,TRBV28,13,TRBD1,TRBJ2-7,TGTGCCAGCAGTTCCGGGACAGTAGCCGAGCAGTACTTC,CASSSGTVAEQYF
NA,TRBV11-3,15,NA,TRBJ2-3,TGTGCCAGCAGCTTAGAATTCTCCTCTAGAGATACGCAGTATTTT,CASSLEFSSRDTQYF
NA,TRBV12-3/TRBV12-4,14,NA,TRBJ2-2,TGTGCCAACTCCCGGAGCCTGAACACCGGGGAGCTGTTTTTT,CANSRSLNTGELFF
once,TRBV28,15,NA,TRBJ2-5,TGTGCCAGCAGTTCCCCACTGGGGGGACTGGAGACCCAGTACTTC,CASSSPLGGLETQYF
few,TRBV15,13,TRBD2,TRBJ2-1,TGTGCCACCAGCAGAGATCTAGCGGGAGAGCAGTTCTTC,CATSRDLAGEQFF
few,TRBV6-4,16,TRBD2,TRBJ2-1,TGTGCCAGCAGTGAAAAGGGGACTAGCGGGAGCAATGAGCAGTTCTTC,CASSEKGTSGSNEQFF
many,TRBV7-9,12,NA,TRBJ2-7,TGTGCCAGCAGTCTACAGGGTAACGAGCAGTACTTC,CASSLQGNEQYF
few,TRBV3-1,18,TRBD2,TRBJ2-5,TGTGCCAGCAGCCAAGTCAGACCCGGGACTAGCAACCAAGAGACCCAGTACTTC,CASSQVRPGTSNQETQYF
once,TRBV24-1,16,NA,TRBJ2-2,TGTGCCACCAGTGGTTTAGACAGGCCCCTCACCGGGGAGCTGTTTTTT,CATSGLDRPLTGELFF
NA,TRBV4-2,20,TRBD2,TRBJ2-3,TGTGCCAGCGGCCAAGTGCATCTGCGGGAGTCTGGGGTAATGACAGATACGCAGTATTTT,CASGQVHLRESGVMTDTQYF
NA,TRBV4-1,15,NA,TRBJ2-1,TGCGCCAGCAGCCAAGCAGGGACCCGATTCGATGAGCAGTTCTTC,CASSQAGTRFDEQFF
NA,TRBV20-1,16,TRBD2,TRBJ2-1,TGCAGTGCTAGAGAGCGAGCGGGAGGGCCATACAATGAGCAGTTCTTC,CSARERAGGPYNEQFF
many,TRBV29-1,15,TRBD1,TRBJ2-7,TGCAGCGTTCCTAACAGGGGGCGTAGGTCCTACGAGCAGTACTTC,CSVPNRGRRSYEQYF
NA,TRBV9,13,TRBD2,TRBJ2-3,TGTGCCAGCAGCGGCGGGAGTTCAGATACGCAGTATTTT,CASSGGSSDTQYF
few,TRBV20-1,11,NA,TRBJ2-5,TGCAGCGGGCGGCTCCAAGAGACCCAGTACTTC,CSGRLQETQYF
NA,TRBV4-1,16,TRBD2,TRBJ2-7,TGCGCCAGCAGCCAAGCGAGTGGGACTATCTCCCACGAGCAGTACTTC,CASSQASGTISHEQYF
NA,TRBV24-1,11,NA,TRBJ1-2,TGTGCCACCAGTGATTTCTGTGGCTACACCTTC,CATSDFCGYTF
NA,TRBV7-9,15,TRBD1,TRBJ1-4,TGTGCCAGCAGCAGCGACAGGGGCCCTGAAGAAAAACTGTTTTTT,CASSSDRGPEEKLFF
NA,TRBV12-3/TRBV12-4,15,TRBD1,TRBJ1-1,TGTGCCAGCAGTTCCTCAGGGGGCTGGTACACTGAAGCTTTCTTT,CASSSSGGWYTEAFF
NA,TRBV10-3,16,NA,TRBJ2-7,TGTGCCATCAGTGAGTCAGGGGTAGGAGACTCCTACGAGCAGTACTTC,CAISESGVGDSYEQYF
NA,TRBV4-1,17,TRBD1,TRBJ2-7,TGCGCCAGCAGCCAAGATGGGGGGACAGGGCATAGGAATGAGCAGTACTTC,CASSQDGGTGHRNEQYF
NA,TRBV14,15,TRBD1,TRBJ2-5,TGTGCCAGCAGCCATCTAGGGACAGGCCAAGAGACCCAGTACTTC,CASSHLGTGQETQYF
NA,TRBV5-4,18,TRBD2,TRBJ2-6,TGTGCTAGCAGCAGCAGCGGGATCTTAAGGACGGGGGCCAACGTCCTGACTTTC,CASSSSGILRTGANVLTF
few,TRBV4-1,15,NA,TRBJ2-7,TGCGCCAGCAGCCTGCGACAGGATAGCTCCTACGAGCAGTACTTC,CASSLRQDSSYEQYF
few,TRBV28,18,NA,TRBJ2-3,TGTGCCAGCAGTCACCCCCTAGATGGCCAGGGTAGCACAGATACGCAGTATTTT,CASSHPLDGQGSTDTQYF
NA,TRBV7-9,16,NA,TRBJ2-3,TGTGCCAGCAGCTTAGGGGTTGACACTGGCACAGATACGCAGTATTTT,CASSLGVDTGTDTQYF
NA,TRBV29-1,14,NA,TRBJ2-3,TGCAGCGTCGCCGACGCCAGGGGCACAGATACGCAGTATTTT,CSVADARGTDTQYF
NA,TRBV20-1,16,NA,TRBJ2-3,TGCAGTGCTAGAGGTCCCCGGGGGTCTAGCACAGATACGCAGTATTTT,CSARGPRGSSTDTQYF
NA,TRBV21-1,17,NA,TRBJ1-2,TGTGCCAGCAGCTATAGGACAGGTTCTCGATGCCCTATGCGCTACACCTTC,CASSYRTGSRCPMRYTF
NA,TRBV20-1,17,TRBD1,TRBJ2-1,TGCAGTGCACAACTACTCCCCGGGACAGTCTCCTACAATGAGCAGTTCTTC,CSAQLLPGTVSYNEQFF
NA,TRBV5-1,14,NA,TRBJ2-7,TGCGCCAGCAGCTTGGCGTACAGTACCTACGAGCAGTACTTC,CASSLAYSTYEQYF